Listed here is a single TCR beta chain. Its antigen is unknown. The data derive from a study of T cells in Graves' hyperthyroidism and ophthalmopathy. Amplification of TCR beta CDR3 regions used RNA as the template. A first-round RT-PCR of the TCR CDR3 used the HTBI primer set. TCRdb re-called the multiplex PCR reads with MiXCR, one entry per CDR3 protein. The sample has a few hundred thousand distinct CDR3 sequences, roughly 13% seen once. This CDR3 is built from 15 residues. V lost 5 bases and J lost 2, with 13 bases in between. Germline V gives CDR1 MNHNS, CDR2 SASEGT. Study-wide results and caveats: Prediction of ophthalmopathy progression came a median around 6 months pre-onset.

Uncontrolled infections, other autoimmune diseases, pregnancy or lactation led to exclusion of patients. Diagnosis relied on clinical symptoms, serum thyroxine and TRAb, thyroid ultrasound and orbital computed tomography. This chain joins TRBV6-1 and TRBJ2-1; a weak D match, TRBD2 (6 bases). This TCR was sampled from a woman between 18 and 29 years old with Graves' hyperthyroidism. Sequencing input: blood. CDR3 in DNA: TGTGCCAGCAGTAAATCGGGAGCGCCCTACAATGAGCAGTTCTTC. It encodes CASSKSGAPYNEQFF.